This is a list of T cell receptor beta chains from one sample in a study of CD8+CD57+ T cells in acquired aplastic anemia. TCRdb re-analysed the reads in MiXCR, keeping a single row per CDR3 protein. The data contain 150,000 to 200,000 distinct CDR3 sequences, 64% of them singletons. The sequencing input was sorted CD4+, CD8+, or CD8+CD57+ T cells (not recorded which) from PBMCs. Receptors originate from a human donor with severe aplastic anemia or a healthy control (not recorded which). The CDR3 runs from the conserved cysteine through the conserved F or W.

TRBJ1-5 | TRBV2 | CASSETRASNQPQHF
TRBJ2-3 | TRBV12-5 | CASSLASGRTSTDTQYF
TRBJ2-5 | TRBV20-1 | CSARHPSQETQYF
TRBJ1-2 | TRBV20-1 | CSARDYRSDYGYTF
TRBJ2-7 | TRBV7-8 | CASSLEWGPDEQYF
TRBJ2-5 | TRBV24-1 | CATSDFRGGYQETQYF
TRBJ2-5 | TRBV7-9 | CASSLGIVGETQYF
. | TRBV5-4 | CASSSRQGETQYF
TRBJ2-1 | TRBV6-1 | CASSRDGRGTGNEQFF
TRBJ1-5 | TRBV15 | CATSGDPTGDGQPQHF
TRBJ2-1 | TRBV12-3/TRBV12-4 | CASSLRLGEQFF
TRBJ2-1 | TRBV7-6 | CASSLVSGASNEQFF
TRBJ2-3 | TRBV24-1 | CATSDFAGEGTDTQYF
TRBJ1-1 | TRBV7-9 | CASSLLGQVNTEAFF
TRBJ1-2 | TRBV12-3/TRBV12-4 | CATQGQASSGYTF
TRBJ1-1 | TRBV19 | CASTLGGYGTEAFF
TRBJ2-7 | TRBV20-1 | CSASAGQGLYEQYF
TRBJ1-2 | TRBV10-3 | CAIRGDEIYGYTF
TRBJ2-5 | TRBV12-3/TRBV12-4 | CASSLGLAQYF
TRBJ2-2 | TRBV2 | CASSDLGGRSTGELFF
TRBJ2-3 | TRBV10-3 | CAISRTSESQYF
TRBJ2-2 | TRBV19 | CASSGLTGELFF
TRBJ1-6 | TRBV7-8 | CASSLEGGYSPLHF
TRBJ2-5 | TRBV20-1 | CSARVGLAQETQYF
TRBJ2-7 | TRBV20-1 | CSARDHGENSYEQYF
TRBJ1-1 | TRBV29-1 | CSVSRGQDTEAFF
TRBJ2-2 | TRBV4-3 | CASSQLVLNTGELFF
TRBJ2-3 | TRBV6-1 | CASSEADGKSTDTQYF
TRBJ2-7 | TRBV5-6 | CASSFRTQYEQYF
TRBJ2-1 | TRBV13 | CASSLAMEGARGSYNEQFF
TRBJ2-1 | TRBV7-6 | CASSFTGGGRGNEQFF
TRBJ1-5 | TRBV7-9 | CASSLTGQDQPQHF
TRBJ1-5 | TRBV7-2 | CASSRDGGAQHF
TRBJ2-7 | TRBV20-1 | CSARGTALPYEQYF
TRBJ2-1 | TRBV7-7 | CASSLLAGDFGEQFF
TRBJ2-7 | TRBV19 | CASSISGQGATYEQYF
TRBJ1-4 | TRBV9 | CASSVEMTGGFGKLFF
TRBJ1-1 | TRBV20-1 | CSARVVTEAFF
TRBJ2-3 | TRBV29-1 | CSVGIAGASTDTQYF
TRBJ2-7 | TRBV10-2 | CASSDRVAGGTYEQYF
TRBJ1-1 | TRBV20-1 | CSANRGMNTEAFF
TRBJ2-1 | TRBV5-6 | CASKLGGSDEQFF
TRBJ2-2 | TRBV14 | CASSPFMIANAGELFF
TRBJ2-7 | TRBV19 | CASSIAGPGQGSDEQYF
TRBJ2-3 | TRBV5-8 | CASSYDLGGGLTDTQYF
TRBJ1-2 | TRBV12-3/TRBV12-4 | CASSLGGPISSGYTF
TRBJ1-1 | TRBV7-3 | CASSVVSQADTEAFF
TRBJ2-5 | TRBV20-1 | CSARGDRGRQETQYF
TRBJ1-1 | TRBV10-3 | CAISESGNTEAFF
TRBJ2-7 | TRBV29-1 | CSLGAYEQYF
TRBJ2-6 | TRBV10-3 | CAISGGGGATGANVLTF
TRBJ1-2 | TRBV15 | CATSTLPGQPENYGYTF
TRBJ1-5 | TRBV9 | CASSQVGGTPGGGQPQHF
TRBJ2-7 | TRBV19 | CASSDSPTYEQYF
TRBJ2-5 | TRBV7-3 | CASSSTGETQYF
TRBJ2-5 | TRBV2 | CASSGLGLRVETQYF
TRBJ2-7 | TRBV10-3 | CAISEAAYEQYF
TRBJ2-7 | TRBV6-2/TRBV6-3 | CASSSTGYEQYF
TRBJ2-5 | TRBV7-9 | CASSYPAPGPRGYKETQYF
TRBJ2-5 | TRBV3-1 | CASSLLSGGVQETQYF